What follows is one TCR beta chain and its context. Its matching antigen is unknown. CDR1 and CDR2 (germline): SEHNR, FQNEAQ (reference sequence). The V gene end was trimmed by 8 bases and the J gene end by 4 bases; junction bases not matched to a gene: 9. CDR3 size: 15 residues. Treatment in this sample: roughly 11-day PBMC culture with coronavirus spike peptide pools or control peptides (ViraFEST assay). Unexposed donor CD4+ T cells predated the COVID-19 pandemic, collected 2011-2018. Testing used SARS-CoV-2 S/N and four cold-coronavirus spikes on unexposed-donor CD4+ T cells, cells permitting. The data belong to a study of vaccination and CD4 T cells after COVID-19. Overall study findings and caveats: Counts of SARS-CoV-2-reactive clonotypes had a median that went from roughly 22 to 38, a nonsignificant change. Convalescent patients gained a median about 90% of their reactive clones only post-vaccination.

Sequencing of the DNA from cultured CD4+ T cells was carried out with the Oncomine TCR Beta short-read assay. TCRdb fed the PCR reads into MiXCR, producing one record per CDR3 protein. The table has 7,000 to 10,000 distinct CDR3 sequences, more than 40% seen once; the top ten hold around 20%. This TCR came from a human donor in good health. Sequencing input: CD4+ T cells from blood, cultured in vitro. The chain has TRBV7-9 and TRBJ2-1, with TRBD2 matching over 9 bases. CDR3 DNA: TGTGCCAGCGTACCCGCTAGCGGGGCATACAATGAGCAGTTCTTC. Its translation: CASVPASGAYNEQFF. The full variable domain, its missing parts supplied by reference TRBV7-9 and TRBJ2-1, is DTGVSQNPRHKITKRGQNVTFRCDPISEHNRLYWYRQTLGQGPEFLTYFQNEAQLEKSRLLSDRFSAERPKGSFSTLEIQRTEQGDSAMYLCASVPASGAYNEQFFGPGTRLTVL.